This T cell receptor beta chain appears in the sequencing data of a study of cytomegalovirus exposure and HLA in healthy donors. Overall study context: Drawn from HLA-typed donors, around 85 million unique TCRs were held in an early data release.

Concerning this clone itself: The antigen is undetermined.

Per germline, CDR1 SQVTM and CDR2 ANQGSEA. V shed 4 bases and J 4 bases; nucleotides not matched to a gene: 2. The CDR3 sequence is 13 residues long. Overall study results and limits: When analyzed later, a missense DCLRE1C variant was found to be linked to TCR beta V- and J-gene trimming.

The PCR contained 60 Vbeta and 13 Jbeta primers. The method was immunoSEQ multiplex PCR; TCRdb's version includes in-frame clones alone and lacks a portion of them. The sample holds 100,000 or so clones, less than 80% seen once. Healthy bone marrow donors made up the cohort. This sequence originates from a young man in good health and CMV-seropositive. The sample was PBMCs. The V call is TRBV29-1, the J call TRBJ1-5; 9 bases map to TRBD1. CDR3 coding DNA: TGCAGCGTTGCCGGGACAGGGAATCAGCCCCAGCATTTT. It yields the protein CSVAGTGNQPQHF.